The present T cell receptor (beta chain) was sequenced within a study of shared clonotypes between healthy human individuals. Naive CD8 cells, CD45RO-negative and positively selected for CCR7, excluded terminally differentiated effector memory CD45RA+ cells. All of the donors resided in Nashville, Tennessee, and each was a Caucasian adult. V was clipped by 3 bases and J by 2 bases, with 14 bases between them. The germline V gene encodes CDR1 LNHDA and CDR2 SQIVND (reference sequence). This CDR3 has 15 residues. Generated by immunoSEQ multiplex PCR, the TCRdb table keeps only in-frame clones and is missing some. This table has a few million clones, around 93% appearing once.

Material for sequencing was naive CD8+ T cells from PBMCs. The V call is TRBV19, the J call TRBJ2-7; D assignment may be TRBD1 or TRBD2 (5 bases each). This receptor was obtained from a man aged 18 to 30 in good health. Some clones in this sample may be carry-over from other donors' samples. The CDR3 sequence is CASSIGSGTAYEQYF. CDR3 sequence (DNA): TGTGCCAGTAGTATTGGGTCGGGGACCGCCTACGAGCAGTACTTC. Full variable domain (outside the CDR3, taken from reference TRBV19 and TRBJ2-7): DGGITQSPKYLFRKEGQNVTLSCEQNLNHDAMYWYRQDPGQGLRLIYYSQIVNDFQKGDIAEGYSVSREKKESFPLTVTSAQKNPTAFYLCASSIGSGTAYEQYFGPGTRLTVT.